These 6 T cell receptor beta chains share one sample of origin, sequenced in a study of blood T cell repertoires in COVID-19 (TCRdb year 2020). Library generation was performed with the immunoSEQ multiplex PCR assay. TCRdb re-hosts the immuneACCESS table, in-frame sequences only. Its copies lack some clones; in the studies checked, an unresolved V gene accounts for under half of them, and the cause for the rest is not known. Present in this sample are tens of thousands of clones, about 74% of which were seen just once. About 3.9% of the sample rests with the top ten. Sequenced material: peripheral blood. Every receptor here comes from a man between 65 and 85 years old with COVID-19, enrolled during active disease.

This clone was recorded a few times. The chain links TRBV19 to TRBJ2-6, with 7 bases that match TRBD1. There are 16 residues in the CDR3. After removal of 6 bases from V and 0 bases from J, the junction contained 5 bases not matched to a gene. Looked up from germline, CDR1 is LNHDA and CDR2 is SQIVND (reference sequence). The CDR3 sequence is CASRRQGSSGANVLTF. As DNA, the CDR3 is TGTGCCAGTAGACGACAGGGAAGCTCTGGGGCCAACGTCCTGACTTTC.

The rearrangement uses TRBV7-2 and TRBJ2-7; the match to TRBD1 covers 10 bases. Germline V CDR1 and CDR2: SGHTA, FQGNSA. The CDR3 has 15 amino acids. Losses at the gene ends were 1 base for V and 6 bases for J; bases not matched to a gene: 6. In DNA form, the CDR3 reads TGTGCCAGCAGCTTAGTGGGGACAGGGGTGGTCGAGCAGTACTTC. It encodes CASSLVGTGVVEQYF.

This clone came up once. The DNA for the CDR3 is TGCGCCAGCAGCGGTCAGGGGGCTGGAGAGACCCAGTACTTC. It yields the protein CASSGQGAGETQYF. The gene calls are TRBV5-1 and TRBJ2-5; 8 bases line up with TRBD1. The CDR3 extends over 14 amino acids. Germline CDR1 SGHRS, CDR2 YFSETQ. Trimming took 4 bases from V and 4 from J; bases not matched to a gene: 6.

The chain recombines TRBV20-1 with TRBJ1-1; 12 bases are a match to TRBD1. In germline, CDR1 is DFQATT, CDR2 SNEGSKA (reference sequence). CDR3 length: 14 amino acids. The ends lost 3 bases at V and 12 bases at J; junction bases unmatched: 11. The CDR3 DNA reads TGCAGTGCTAGTGGGGGACAGGGGGCAGTGGAACCTTTCTTT. Translating gives CSASGGQGAVEPFF.

The chain couples TRBV5-4 to TRBJ2-1; D is undetermined. The CDR3 contains 15 residues. Trimming took off 5 bases at V and 0 bases at J, with 12 bases between the two ends. Germline V gives CDR1 SGHNT, CDR2 YYREEE (reference sequence). The CDR3 protein is CASRKTPSSYNEQFF. In DNA, the CDR3 is TGTGCCAGCAGAAAGACTCCCAGCTCCTACAATGAGCAGTTCTTC.

The chain has TRBV7-9 and TRBJ1-4; 7 nucleotides align to TRBD1. The ends lost 5 bases at V and 8 bases at J; junction bases unmatched: 8. Germline assignment: CDR1 SEHNR and CDR2 FQNEAQ (reference sequence). The CDR3 has 14 residues. The DNA for the CDR3 is TGTGCCAGCAGCCTCGACAGGGCGCAGGAAAAACTGTTTTTT. It yields the protein CASSLDRAQEKLFF.